One and the same sample provided the 5 T cell receptor beta chains below, sequenced in a study of shared clonotypes between healthy human individuals. Clones were read by immunoSEQ multiplex PCR, and TCRdb kept only the in-frame ones, dropping some. The sample lists roughly 2.5 million clones, around 94% seen once, with 0.13% to 0.15% in the top ten. The sample comprised naive CD4+ T cells sorted from blood. Subset in this sample: CD45RA+ positively selected. The receptors shown here come from a man younger than 35 in good health.

The V call is TRBV28, the J call TRBJ2-5; TRBD2 matches 9 bases. CDR1 and CDR2 from the germline V gene are MDHEN and SYDVKM. The CDR3 has 15 residues. V lost 2 bases and J lost 4; bases outside the gene matches: 5. The CDR3 DNA follows: TGTGCCAGCAGTTTAAGGCGGGGGGGCGCAGAGACCCAGTACTTC. Protein sequence: CASSLRRGGAETQYF.

In regard to this clone: The sample carries other DNA sequences with the same CDR3. The gene calls are TRBV5-1 and TRBJ2-1; D call uncertain. CDR1 is SGHRS and CDR2 is YFSETQ in the germline V gene. Deletions cut 1 base from V and 4 bases from J, with 6 bases between. This CDR3 is built from 13 residues. CDR3 nucleotides: TGCGCCAGCAGCTTGTGGGGTTACAATGAGCAGTTCTTC. Translated: CASSLWGYNEQFF.

The chain recombines TRBV13 with TRBJ1-6, with D perhaps matching TRBD1 (6 bases). CDR1 and CDR2 from the germline V gene are PRHDT and FYEKMQ (reference sequence). The CDR3 consists of 15 residues. The V end was cut by 5 bases, the J end by 6 bases, with 14 bases between. As DNA, the CDR3 is TGTGCCAGCAGCAGAAGGACAGTGTCTAATTCACCCCTCCACTTT. Translation: CASSRRTVSNSPLHF.

The chain uses TRBV27 and TRBJ1-1; possible D gene TRBD1, 5 bases. With 2 bases removed from V and 3 bases from J, the gap between germline ends came to 10 bases. The CDR3 covers 14 residues. Looked up from germline, CDR1 is MNHEY and CDR2 is SMNVEV (reference sequence). Here the CDR3 reads CASSLQGSYTEAFF. CDR3 coding DNA: TGTGCCAGCAGTTTACAGGGTTCATACACTGAAGCTTTCTTT.

The chain has TRBV11-2 and TRBJ2-7, with 9 positions matching TRBD2. There are 18 residues in the CDR3. CDR1 and CDR2 from the germline V gene are SGHAT and FQNNGV. J gave up 0 bases and V 1 base, and 10 bases lay outside the gene matches. The CDR3, as DNA: TGTGCCAGCAGCTTAGGTGCGGGAGGGGGGACCTTCTCCTACGAGCAGTACTTC. This sequence encodes CASSLGAGGGTFSYEQYF.